This note documents a single TCR beta chain sequence. Its antigen is as yet unknown. The junction differs from germline at one of its ends, possibly a read error. This CDR3 is built from 15 residues. Germline assignment: CDR1 SNHLY and CDR2 FYNNEI. Using immunoSEQ multiplex PCR, the repertoire was profiled, and TCRdb retains in-frame clones only, with some absent. The sample has about 110,000 clones; roughly 92% are singletons. These data are taken from a study of T cell responses to AZD1222 COVID-19 vaccine. Study results and limitations: Donor demographics were predominantly white British with a female majority; clonal diversity may be underestimated. Dominant at 160-218 and 743-854, vaccine-associated CD4 TCRs also spanned spike. Reportedly, nearly half the spike-specific TCRs target unmutated variant regions.

The chain links TRBV2 to TRBJ1-3; D not resolved. This sequence was found in an adult who received the AZD1222 COVID-19 vaccine. Specimen: peripheral blood, collected 28 days after the second AZD1222 dose. Here the CDR3 DNA reads TGTGCCAGCAGCGAAGACCTCAACCCTGGAAACACCATATATTTT. It specifies CASSEDLNPGNTIYF.